What follows describes a single T cell receptor (beta chain). This record belongs to a study of OX40 agonist ivuxolimab in advanced cancers. Across the study: Dosing consisted of intravenous ivuxolimab at 0.01 to 10 mg/kg every 2 weeks. Under the entry rules, prior anti-PD-1, anti-PD-L1 or anti-CTLA-4 therapy was allowed, and about 40% had some.

The germline gives CDR1 MRHNA, CDR2 SNTAGT. The J segment lost 0 bases and the V segment lost 9 bases, leaving 6 bases of the junction unmatched. CDR3 length equals 17 residues. Profiled with immunoSEQ multiplex PCR; TCRdb holds only in-frame clones, not every one. The sample lists 50,000 or so clones; over 75% were seen once. This receptor was identified in an adult with an advanced solid tumor such as melanoma, head and neck, liver or kidney cancer. The V gene is TRBV6-4, the J gene TRBJ2-1, with TRBD2 identical over 15 bases. Material: CD4+ or CD8+ T cells sorted from blood, obtained in a trial of the OX40 agonist ivuxolimab. The CDR3 DNA reads as TGTGCCAGTGCCGGGACTAGCGGGAGGAGCTCCTACAATGAGCAGTTCTTC. This translates into CASAGTSGRSSYNEQFF.